The 21 T cell receptor beta chains reported below all come from one sample, sequenced in a study of blood T cells in healthy people across ages. Combining a sample-barcoded 5' primer with a J-beta primer mix, a second PCR ran for roughly 7 to 12 cycles. TCRdb called the 5' RACE reads again in MiXCR, with one record for every CDR3 protein. The sample has a few hundred thousand distinct CDR3 sequences; roughly 29% are singletons. Source material: blood. Source of these receptors: a woman in her 70s in good health.

Worth noting for this clonotype: Likely a read error: the CDR3 ends without its conserved phenylalanine or tryptophan. The V call is TRBV4-3, the J call TRBJ2-5, with D perhaps given as TRBD1 or TRBD2 (6 bases each). CDR1 is LGHNA, CDR2 YSLEER, per germline. V was clipped by 5 bases and J by 1 base, with 11 bases between them. CDR3 length: 14 residues. CDR3 protein: CASSKGGSQETQYV. The CDR3 region has the DNA TGCGCCAGCAGCAAAGGGGGGAGCCAAGAGACCCAGTACGTC.

CDR3 in DNA: TGTGCCAGCTCACCCCCAGGCGGGGTGGAGAACAATGAGCAGTTCTTC. It translates to CASSPPGGVENNEQFF. J is TRBJ2-5 and V is TRBV18, with D possibly matching TRBD2 (6 bases). The assigned J gene may be wrong: the sequence end matches TRBJ2-1 better. Germline-derived CDR1 and CDR2 are KGHSH and LQKENI. This CDR3 comprises 16 residues.

This clonotype was seen a few times. The V call is TRBV20-1, the J call TRBJ1-1; TRBD1 matches at 7 bases. The CDR3 has 13 residues. Germline trimming cut 2 bases from V and 11 bases from J; bases unmatched to any gene: 11. CDR1 is DFQATT and CDR2 is SNEGSKA in the germline V gene (reference sequence). For the CDR3, the DNA is TGCAGTGCTAGACACGAGGGGGCGTTAGGTGCTTTCTTT. Protein product: CSARHEGALGAFF.

This clonotype was counted ten times or more. The chain combines TRBV5-5 with TRBJ2-7, with 7 bases that match TRBD1. The J segment lost 4 bases and the V segment lost 0 bases, leaving 19 bases of the junction unmatched. Germline CDR1 and CDR2: SGHKS and YYEKEE (reference sequence). The CDR3 is 19 amino acids. CDR3 loop: CASSLGVAGTAFWGYEQYF. DNA for the CDR3: TGTGCCAGCAGCTTGGGGGTCGCCGGGACAGCGTTTTGGGGTTACGAGCAGTACTTC.

As DNA, the CDR3 is TGTGCCAGCAGCGCGGGACTAGCGGGGCCTCAAATAAGCCAAGAGACCCAGTACTTC. Translating it yields CASSAGLAGPQISQETQYF. The chain recombines TRBV6-2 or TRBV6-3 with TRBJ2-5; 13 bases match TRBD2. This CDR3 contains 19 residues. The germline gives CDR1 MNHEY, CDR2 SVGEGT. The trim removed 6 bases at V and 1 base at J, leaving 14 bases unmatched.

This clonotype was found many times. This rearrangement joins TRBV12-3 or TRBV12-4 to TRBJ2-5; tentatively, D is TRBD1 or TRBD2 (6 bases each). V dropped 3 bases and J dropped 4 bases, with 12 bases sitting between them. The CDR3 loop spans 14 amino acids. The CDR3 protein is CASSLGGDRETQYF. For the CDR3, the DNA is TGTGCCAGCAGTTTGGGGGGCGACCGAGAGACCCAGTACTTC.

This clonotype was seen ten or more times. This chain uses TRBV11-2 with TRBJ2-3; D is possibly TRBD2 (6 bases). This CDR3 comprises 17 residues. CDR1 is SGHAT, CDR2 FQNNGV, per germline. Trimming pared 3 bases from V and 1 base from J, leaving 17 bases between. CDR3 residues: CASSFSSARSGTDTQYF. The CDR3 DNA reads as TGTGCCAGCAGCTTTTCTAGCGCACGGAGCGGCACAGATACGCAGTATTTT.

The rearrangement links TRBV7-9 to TRBJ1-2; D unclear. The CDR3 contains 14 residues. The V end lost 2 bases, the J end lost 7 bases, and 14 bases lay between the germline ends. CDR1 and CDR2 (germline): SEHNR, FQNEAQ (reference sequence). CDR3 DNA sequence: TGTGCCAGCAGCTTACAGGCGGGGTACGGTGGCTACACCTTC. Its protein is CASSLQAGYGGYTF.

The sample holds a few counts of this clonotype. Given a much more abundant clone one base away, this may be a read error. This chain links TRBV11-3 with TRBJ1-1; D is ambiguous. CDR1 is SGHNT, CDR2 YENEEA, per germline. This CDR3 is built from 13 residues. Deletions cut 0 bases from V and 5 bases from J, with 7 bases between. The CDR3 DNA reads as TGTGCCAGCAGCTTAGACAGGAAAACTGAAGCTTTCTTT. The encoded protein is CASSLDRKTEAFF.

This clonotype was counted a few times. The V gene is TRBV7-2, the J gene TRBJ2-3; tentatively, D is TRBD2 (5 bases). From germline, CDR1 is SGHTA and CDR2 FQGNSA. The CDR3 spans 14 residues. V shed 2 bases and J shed 1 base, with 7 bases lying between them. The DNA of the CDR3 is TGTGCCAGCAGCTTAAGACTACGCACAGATACGCAGTATTTT. It codes for CASSLRLRTDTQYF.

This chain connects TRBV6-5 to TRBJ2-4; TRBD2 is a possible D gene (6 bases). Germline V gene data show CDR1 as MNHEY and CDR2 as SVGAGI. V dropped 0 bases and J dropped 6 bases, with 12 bases sitting between them. This CDR3 is built from 15 residues. The CDR3 protein is CASSYSDGTLNIQYF. The CDR3 region has the DNA TGTGCCAGCAGTTACTCGGACGGGACTTTAAACATTCAGTACTTC.

Concerning this clonotype: An end of the junction does not agree with germline; a read error may underlie this. This sequence joins TRBV7-9 and TRBJ2-6; D is perhaps TRBD1 (5 bases). The CDR3 has 15 amino acids. Germline CDR1 SEHNR, CDR2 FQNEAQ (reference sequence). The CDR3 reads CASSSRASGANVPTF. The DNA for the CDR3 is TGTGCCAGCAGCTCCCGGGCCTCTGGGGCCAACGTCCCGACTTTC.

The chain couples TRBV6-2 or TRBV6-3 to TRBJ2-5; 9 positions match TRBD2. The DNA end is a closer match to TRBJ2-1, so the J assignment may be wrong. This CDR3 has 15 residues. Germline V gene lookup returns CDR1 MNHEY and CDR2 SVGEGT. Here the CDR3 reads CASSYGGLASNEQFF. CDR3 in DNA: TGTGCCAGCAGTTACGGTGGACTAGCGTCCAATGAGCAGTTCTTC.

The CDR3 region has the DNA TGCAGCGTTCGGGACCCCAGCTCCTACGAGCAGTACTTC. Protein sequence: CSVRDPSSYEQYF. This chain links TRBV29-1 with TRBJ2-7; D tentatively reads TRBD1 or TRBD2 (5 bases each). From germline, CDR1 is SQVTM and CDR2 ANQGSEA. CDR3 length: 13 amino acids. V was shortened by 5 bases and J by 0 bases, with 11 bases between the two germline ends.

This clonotype was recorded only once. The chain's CDR3 is CASSFRDKNTEAFF. The CDR3 DNA reads as TGTGCCAGCAGTTTCCGGGACAAAAACACTGAAGCTTTCTTT. This rearrangement joins TRBV27 to TRBJ1-1; possible D gene TRBD1, 6 bases. This CDR3 region has 14 residues. The ends were cut back, 3 bases at V and 2 bases at J, with 10 bases in the middle. The germline V gene has CDR1 MNHEY and CDR2 SMNVEV (reference sequence).

This clonotype occurred many times. J is TRBJ1-2 and V is TRBV13; D gene ambiguous. Trimming stripped 5 bases from V and 5 bases from J, with 15 bases between. The CDR3 consists of 14 residues. Per germline, CDR1 PRHDT and CDR2 FYEKMQ (reference sequence). The CDR3 is CASSRVAGQYGYTF. DNA for the CDR3: TGTGCCAGCAGCCGTGTGGCAGGTCAATATGGCTACACCTTC. Based on the CDR3 plus reference TRBV13 and TRBJ1-2, the full variable domain is AAGVIQSPRHLIKEKRETATLKCYPIPRHDTVYWYQQGPGQDPQFLISFYEKMQSDKGSIPDRFSAQQFSDYHSELNMSSLELGDSALYFCASSRVAGQYGYTFGSGTRLTVV.

Here the CDR3 DNA reads TGCGCCAGCAGCTTGGTGTCGGGTATTAATGAAAAACTGTTTTTT. Protein sequence: CASSLVSGINEKLFF. The chain couples TRBV5-1 to TRBJ1-4; D uncertain. Germline V gene data show CDR1 as SGHRS and CDR2 as YFSETQ. Trimming removed 0 bases from V and 4 bases from J, with 10 bases in between. There are 15 residues in the CDR3.

The chain combines TRBV3-1 with TRBJ1-2; D not certain. V was pared by 1 base and J by 0 bases, with 6 bases between. CDR1 LGHDT and CDR2 YNNKEL come from the germline V gene (reference sequence). This CDR3 has 14 amino acids. Here the CDR3 DNA reads TGTGCCAGCAGCCAAGGTATGGCTAACTATGGCTACACCTTC. It translates to CASSQGMANYGYTF.

This clonotype was observed a handful of times. V gene TRBV6-2 or TRBV6-3 combines with J gene TRBJ2-3, with a tentative D call TRBD1 (5 bases). The germline V gene encodes CDR1 MNHEY and CDR2 SVGEGT. V lost 2 bases and J 1 base, leaving 10 bases between the germline ends. This CDR3 has 15 residues. The CDR3 sequence: CASSYLGPGTDTQYF. DNA of the CDR3: TGTGCCAGCAGTTACCTGGGGCCGGGCACAGATACGCAGTATTTT.

This clonotype was seen a few times. The chain combines TRBV7-2 with TRBJ2-6; weak D call: TRBD1 (5 bases). The germline CDR1 and CDR2 sequences are SGHTA and FQGNSA. V lost 1 base and J 0 bases, leaving 13 bases between the germline ends. The CDR3 sequence is 18 residues long. The CDR3 region has the DNA TGTGCCAGCAGCTTAGTAGAGGTGGGGCACTCTGGGGCCAACGTCCTGACTTTC. Translated: CASSLVEVGHSGANVLTF.

V is TRBV12-3 or TRBV12-4 and J is TRBJ2-4, with 11 positions matching TRBD1. There are 15 residues in the CDR3. With 6 bases clipped from V and 4 bases from J, the junction kept 5 bases outside the gene matches. Here the CDR3 DNA reads TGTGCCAGCAGCCCCGGACAGGGGGCTAAAAACATTCAGTACTTC. Encoded protein: CASSPGQGAKNIQYF.